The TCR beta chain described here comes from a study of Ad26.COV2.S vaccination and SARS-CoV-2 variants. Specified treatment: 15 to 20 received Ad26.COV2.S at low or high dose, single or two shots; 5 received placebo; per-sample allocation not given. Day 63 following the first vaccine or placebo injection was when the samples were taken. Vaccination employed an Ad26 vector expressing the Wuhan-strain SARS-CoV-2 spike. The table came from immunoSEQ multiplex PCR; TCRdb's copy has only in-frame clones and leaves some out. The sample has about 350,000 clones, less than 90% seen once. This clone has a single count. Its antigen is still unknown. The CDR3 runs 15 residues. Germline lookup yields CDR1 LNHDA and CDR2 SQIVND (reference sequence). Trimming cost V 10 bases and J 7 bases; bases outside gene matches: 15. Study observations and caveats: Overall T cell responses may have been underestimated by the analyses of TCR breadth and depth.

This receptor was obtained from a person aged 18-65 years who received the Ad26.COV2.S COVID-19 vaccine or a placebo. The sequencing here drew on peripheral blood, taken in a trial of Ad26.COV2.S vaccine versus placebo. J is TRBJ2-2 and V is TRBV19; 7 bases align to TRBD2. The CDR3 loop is CATHTGAGFSGELFF. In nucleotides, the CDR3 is TGTGCCACTCATACCGGAGCGGGATTCAGCGGGGAGCTGTTTTTT.